This is a list of T cell receptor beta chains from one sample in a study of vaccination and CD4 T cells after COVID-19. TCRdb independently ran MiXCR on the PCR reads; one entry per CDR3 protein. The top ten clones hold 15% to 18% of a sample with over 15,000 distinct CDR3 sequences, more than 25% of them seen once. These receptors are not linked to any known antigen. Sequenced: cultured CD4+ T cells from blood. These receptors originate from a human donor with COVID-19. CDR3s include the opening cysteine and the closing phenylalanine or tryptophan. A D gene is named only where the DNA matches it firmly. A row's size may be missing; if present it is once, few, many or a size class.

>TRBJ1-4|TRBV27|.|.
CASRSNEKLFF
TGTGCCAGCCGTTCAAATGAAAAACTGTTTTTT
>TRBJ1-5|TRBV12-3/TRBV12-4|.|few
CASSLESGLFQPQHF
TGTGCCAGCAGTTTAGAATCGGGGCTCTTTCAGCCCCAGCATTTT
>TRBJ2-5|TRBV6-2/TRBV6-3|TRBD2|few
CASNNGLLGGEETQYF
TGTGCCAGCAACAACGGGCTATTGGGGGGGGAAGAGACCCAGTACTTC
>TRBJ2-1|TRBV19|.|.
CASSIWPGVYNEQFF
TGTGCCAGTAGTATCTGGCCGGGGGTCTACAATGAGCAGTTCTTC
>TRBJ2-7|TRBV19|.|.
CASSRAGGTYEQYF
TGTGCCAGTAGTAGGGCCGGGGGCACCTACGAGCAGTACTTC
>TRBJ2-3|TRBV6-1|.|.
CASPSSLSHVTDTQYF
TGTGCCAGCCCAAGCAGCCTAAGCCATGTCACAGATACGCAGTATTTT
>TRBJ1-3|TRBV11-3|.|few
CASSLTPASGNTIYF
TGTGCCAGCAGCTTAACTCCAGCTTCTGGAAACACCATATATTTT
>TRBJ1-1|TRBV11-3|.|few
CASSPRGGTEAFF
TGTGCCAGCAGCCCCCGGGGGGGCACTGAAGCTTTCTTT
>TRBJ1-2|TRBV5-1|TRBD1|.
CASSMAQGAYGYTF
TGCGCCAGCAGTATGGCCCAGGGGGCGTATGGCTACACCTTC
>TRBJ1-1|TRBV15|TRBD1|few
CATSSDTGGGTEAFF
TGTGCCACCAGCAGTGATACAGGGGGTGGGACTGAAGCTTTCTTT
>TRBJ2-7|TRBV24-1|.|.
CATSDNAGTASYEQYF
TGTGCCACCAGTGACAACGCCGGGACCGCCTCCTACGAGCAGTACTTC
>TRBJ1-4|TRBV20-1|TRBD1|.
CSAEGQGVEKLFF
TGCAGTGCAGAGGGACAGGGGGTAGAAAAACTGTTTTTT
>TRBJ2-1|TRBV11-2|TRBD2|few
CASSFFVRLAGDNEQFF
TGTGCCAGCAGCTTCTTTGTGAGACTAGCGGGGGACAATGAGCAGTTCTTC
>TRBJ1-5|TRBV15|TRBD1|medium-sized
CATSRQTGSNQPQHF
TGTGCCACCAGCAGGCAGACAGGGTCAAATCAGCCCCAGCATTTT
>TRBJ2-7|TRBV20-1|.|medium-sized
CSARDPAGIYEQYF
TGCAGTGCTAGAGATCCGGCGGGGATATACGAGCAGTACTTC
>TRBJ2-7|TRBV7-3|.|.
CASSLYLGYEQYF
TGTGCCAGCAGCTTATACCTGGGGTACGAGCAGTACTTC
>TRBJ1-3|TRBV6-1|.|.
CASMTALTGNTIYF
TGTGCCAGCATGACAGCTCTTACTGGAAACACCATATATTTT
>TRBJ2-7|TRBV5-6|.|.
CASSLGVDLYEQYF
TGTGCCAGCAGCTTGGGCGTGGACCTCTACGAGCAGTACTTC
>TRBJ1-5|TRBV21-1|.|few
CARTRGAGVGNQPQHF
TGTGCCAGGACAAGAGGTGCAGGGGTTGGCAATCAGCCCCAGCATTTT
>TRBJ1-3|TRBV1|.|.
CTPTGNTIYF
TGCACCCCAACGGGAAACACCATATATTTT
>TRBJ2-2|TRBV7-3|TRBD1|few
CASSSALTGGRTGELFF
TGTGCCAGCAGCTCTGCCCTGACAGGGGGCCGGACCGGGGAGCTGTTTTTT
>TRBJ2-3|TRBV7-2|.|few
CASSLLRGRGTDTQYF
TGTGCCAGCAGCTTATTGCGGGGTAGGGGAACAGATACGCAGTATTTT